This T cell receptor (beta chain) was identified in a study of blood T cell repertoires in COVID-19. Overall study context: T cells, B-cell-depleted T cells, or PBMCs supplied cDNA or gDNA.

J lost 0 bases, V lost 1 base, and 4 bases had no gene match. From germline, CDR1 is SGHAT and CDR2 FQNNGV. The CDR3 loop spans 16 amino acids. Per the study methods: The authors estimated nucleated cell counts from reference gene primer amplification. Sequencing used immunoSEQ multiplex PCR; TCRdb keeps in-frame clones, though not all of them. V, J and clone size are those of that table, while D and trimming were read from the DNA. The sample comprises about 90,000 clones, about 87% of which are singletons, and roughly 0.43% rests with the top ten. The TCR comes from a man in his sixties with acute or convalescent COVID-19. Sample: peripheral blood. The chain carries TRBV11-2 and TRBJ2-7; 9 bases fit TRBD1. For the CDR3, the DNA is TGTGCCAGCAGCTTAGGGTGGGACAGGGCCTCCTACGAGCAGTACTTC. This codes for CASSLGWDRASYEQYF. Complete variable domain (other parts from reference TRBV11-2 and TRBJ2-7): EAGVAQSPRYKIIEKRQSVAFWCNPISGHATLYWYQQILGQGPKLLIQFQNNGVVDDSQLPKDRFSAERLKGVDSTLKIQPAKLEDSAVYLCASSLGWDRASYEQYFGPGTRLTVT.